This note documents a single TCR beta chain sequence. The antigen is not known. Trimming cost V 2 bases and J 2 bases, with 15 bases left between them. CDR1 is KGHSH, CDR2 LQKENI, per germline. This CDR3 spans 17 amino acids. Alongside a J-beta primer mix, a sample-barcoded 5' primer served in a second PCR lasting roughly 6 to 11 cycles. TCRdb independently ran MiXCR on the 5' RACE reads; one entry per CDR3 protein. Altogether 1.5 million to 2 million distinct CDR3 sequences are present, around half being singletons, with the ten largest covering around 2.1%. The sample is drawn from a study of blood T cells in healthy people across ages. Whole-study results and caveats: Whereas aged donors had fewer naive CD4+ cells, long-lived donors had more of them and higher diversity.

Peripheral blood was drawn, ten milliliters per donor. They isolated at least 7 million PBMCs from each sample. The chain recombines TRBV18 with TRBJ1-4; D possibly corresponds to TRBD1 (6 bases). This TCR was recovered from a woman in her thirties or forties in good health. Material for sequencing was blood. The CDR3 bases are TGTGCCAGCTCACCAAGGAGACAGGAATTGACTAATGAAAAACTGTTTTTT. Amino acid sequence: CASSPRRQELTNEKLFF.